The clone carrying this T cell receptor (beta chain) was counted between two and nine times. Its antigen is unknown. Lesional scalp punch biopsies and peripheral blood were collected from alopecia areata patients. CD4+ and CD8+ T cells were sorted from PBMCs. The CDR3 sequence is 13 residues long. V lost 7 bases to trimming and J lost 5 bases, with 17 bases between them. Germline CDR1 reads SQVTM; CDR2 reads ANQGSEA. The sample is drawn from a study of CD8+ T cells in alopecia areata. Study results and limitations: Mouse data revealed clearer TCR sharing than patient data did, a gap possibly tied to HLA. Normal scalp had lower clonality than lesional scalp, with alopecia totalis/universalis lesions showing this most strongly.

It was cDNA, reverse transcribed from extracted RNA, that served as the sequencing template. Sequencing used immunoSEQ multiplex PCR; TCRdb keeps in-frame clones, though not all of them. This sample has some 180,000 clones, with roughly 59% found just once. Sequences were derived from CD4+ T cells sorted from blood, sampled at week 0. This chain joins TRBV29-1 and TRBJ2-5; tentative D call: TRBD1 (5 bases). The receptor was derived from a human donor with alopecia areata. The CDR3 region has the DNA TGCAGCGCCAAAGGACAAGATGGGGAGACCCAGTACTTC. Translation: CSAKGQDGETQYF.